These 18 T cell receptor beta chains came from one sample sequenced in a study of OX40 agonist ivuxolimab in advanced cancers. Repertoires were generated with immunoSEQ multiplex PCR, while TCRdb's copy carries only in-frame clones and drops some. The sample has about 64,000 clones, roughly four fifths seen once. Sequenced here: CD4+ or CD8+ T cells sorted from blood, sampled in a trial of the OX40 agonist ivuxolimab. These receptors all stem from an adult with an advanced solid tumor such as melanoma, head and neck, liver or kidney cancer.

The rearrangement uses TRBV5-4 and TRBJ2-5; unclear D gene. The CDR3 contains 12 residues. The germline gives CDR1 SGHNT, CDR2 YYREEE (reference sequence). With 2 bases removed from V and 5 bases from J, the gap between germline ends came to 7 bases. CDR3: CASSFGGETQYF. The CDR3 nucleotides are TGTGCCAGCAGCTTCGGCGGCGAGACCCAGTACTTC.

The gene calls are TRBV10-3 and TRBJ1-5; the match to TRBD1 covers 7 bases. The germline V gene has CDR1 ENHRY and CDR2 SYGVKD. V dropped 6 bases and J dropped 3; count of bases not matched to a gene: 2. CDR3 size: 13 residues. The CDR3 protein is CAIRQGDNQPQHF. In nucleotides, the CDR3 is TGTGCCATCAGGCAGGGGGACAATCAGCCCCAGCATTTT.

The chain couples TRBV4-1 to TRBJ1-3, with 8 positions matching TRBD1. Germline-derived CDR1 and CDR2 are MGHRA and YSYEKL. The length of the CDR3 is 17 residues. With 4 bases clipped from V and 0 bases from J, the junction kept 8 bases outside the gene matches. CDR3 sequence: CASSRIGQGNSGNTIYF. CDR3 nucleotides: TGCGCCAGCAGCCGCATAGGACAGGGAAACTCTGGAAACACCATATATTTT.

The V and J genes are TRBV29-1 and TRBJ1-2; no reliable D call. Trimming stripped 2 bases from V and 4 bases from J, with 20 bases between. Germline assignment: CDR1 SQVTM and CDR2 ANQGSEA. The CDR3 extends over 16 amino acids. CDR3 loop: CSVEFSGRVGGYGYTF. The CDR3 DNA follows: TGCAGCGTTGAATTTTCTGGGAGGGTGGGAGGCTATGGCTACACCTTC.

The gene calls are TRBV5-1 and TRBJ2-7; no firm D call. This CDR3 is 15 amino acids long. V lost 0 bases and J 2 bases, leaving 12 bases between the germline ends. CDR1 and CDR2 from the germline V gene are SGHRS and YFSETQ. The CDR3 sequence is CASSLVVGETYEQYF. CDR3 DNA sequence: TGCGCCAGCAGCTTGGTGGTTGGAGAAACCTACGAGCAGTACTTC.

This chain uses TRBV13 with TRBJ2-3; a weak D match, TRBD2 (5 bases). From germline, CDR1 is PRHDT and CDR2 FYEKMQ (reference sequence). Trimming pared 5 bases from V and 4 bases from J, leaving 16 bases between. This CDR3 comprises 15 residues. The DNA of the CDR3 is TGTGCCAGCAGCCTACTAGTCTCGTTGGCAGATACGCAGTATTTT. Its protein is CASSLLVSLADTQYF.

This chain links TRBV27 with TRBJ2-2; 8 bases are a match to TRBD2. Germline V CDR1 and CDR2: MNHEY, SMNVEV (reference sequence). The trim removed 2 bases at V and 7 bases at J, leaving 6 bases unmatched. The CDR3 contains 15 residues. The CDR3 spells CASSLGAGAGGELFF. CDR3 in DNA: TGTGCCAGCAGTTTAGGAGCGGGAGCTGGCGGGGAGCTGTTTTTT.

The chain links TRBV5-1 to TRBJ2-1; the D gene is possibly TRBD2 (6 bases). This CDR3 comprises 15 residues. The germline gives CDR1 SGHRS, CDR2 YFSETQ. V was trimmed by 4 bases and J by 2 bases, leaving 13 bases between them. The DNA for the CDR3 is TGCGCCAGCAGCCTGACTAGTCCGCCCTACAATGAGCAGTTCTTC. Protein sequence: CASSLTSPPYNEQFF.

The V gene is TRBV2, the J gene TRBJ2-7, with D possibly being TRBD1 (6 bases). The CDR3 length is 12 residues. Germline assignment: CDR1 SNHLY and CDR2 FYNNEI. Trimming removed 5 bases from V and 3 bases from J, with 8 bases in between. This CDR3 is CASSRQVYEQYF. The CDR3 nucleotides are TGTGCCAGCAGTAGACAGGTCTACGAGCAGTACTTC.

The genes are TRBV5-4 and TRBJ1-2, with 8 bases fitting TRBD1. The CDR3 covers 14 residues. The germline gives CDR1 SGHNT, CDR2 YYREEE (reference sequence). With V trimmed by 2 bases and J by 8 bases, 8 bases remained unmatched. The CDR3 sequence: CASSFKGQGGGYTF. The CDR3 DNA follows: TGTGCCAGCAGCTTTAAAGGACAGGGAGGAGGCTACACCTTC.

The rearrangement joins TRBV6-5 to TRBJ2-7; TRBD1 agrees at 9 bases. This CDR3 has 13 residues. Germline values: CDR1 MNHEY, CDR2 SVGAGI. The V gene end was trimmed by 9 bases and the J gene end by 4 bases; junction bases not matched to a gene: 7. The CDR3 DNA sequence: TGTGCCAGTGCGACAGGGGGAGTATACGAGCAGTACTTC. This encodes CASATGGVYEQYF.

The genes are TRBV19 and TRBJ1-5; unclear D gene. CDR3 length: 15 residues. Trimming left V 4 bases short and J 0 bases short, with 10 bases between. Germline CDR1 is LNHDA and CDR2 is SQIVND (reference sequence). This CDR3 reads CASSTRAVSNQPQHF. In nucleotides, the CDR3 is TGTGCCAGTAGTACACGAGCAGTTAGCAATCAGCCCCAGCATTTT.

The V and J genes are TRBV28 and TRBJ1-1; D is undetermined. Germline V lookup: CDR1 MDHEN, CDR2 SYDVKM. This CDR3 contains 12 residues. Trimming removed 6 bases from V and 9 bases from J, with 14 bases in between. The CDR3 nucleotides are TGTGCCAGCAGCCCCAGCGGTTCCCAAGCTTTCTTT. Translation gives CASSPSGSQAFF.

The gene calls are TRBV5-1 and TRBJ1-6, with TRBD1 matching 10 bases. The CDR3 loop spans 13 amino acids. Germline CDR1 reads SGHRS; CDR2 reads YFSETQ. The V segment lost 4 bases and the J segment 10 bases; nucleotides outside the gene matches: 2. CDR3 amino acids: CASSAGQGSPLHF. In DNA, the CDR3 is TGCGCCAGCAGCGCGGGACAGGGGTCACCCCTCCACTTT.

The genes are TRBV7-9 and TRBJ2-2, with 7 bases identical to TRBD1. The CDR3 runs to 15 residues. The V gene end was trimmed by 4 bases and the J gene end by 7 bases; junction bases not matched to a gene: 9. Germline CDR1 and CDR2: SEHNR and FQNEAQ (reference sequence). The CDR3 sequence: CASSSQTGSGGELFF. In nucleotides, the CDR3 is TGTGCCAGCAGCTCACAGACAGGGTCTGGCGGGGAGCTGTTTTTT.

The V call is TRBV5-1, the J call TRBJ2-7; 7 bases match TRBD1. The CDR3 has 14 residues. Germline CDR1 and CDR2: SGHRS and YFSETQ. J gave up 7 bases and V 4 bases, and 11 bases lay outside the gene matches. CDR3 sequence reads: CASSLPGQWGEQYF. The CDR3 nucleotides read TGCGCCAGCAGCCTACCGGGACAGTGGGGGGAGCAGTACTTC.

This clone was picked up one time. V and J are TRBV7-9 and TRBJ2-7; 7 bases fit TRBD1. Germline trimming cut 1 base from V and 3 bases from J; bases unmatched to any gene: 9. This CDR3 has 16 residues. Germline loops: CDR1 SEHNR, CDR2 FQNEAQ (reference sequence). The CDR3 spells CASSLEGDSENYEQYF. The CDR3 bases are TGTGCCAGCAGCTTAGAGGGGGACAGCGAAAACTACGAGCAGTACTTC.

The gene calls are TRBV5-1 and TRBJ2-2; 9 nucleotides agree with TRBD2. The CDR3 has 15 amino acids. Trimming removed 2 bases from V and 8 bases from J; junction bases left unmatched: 7. Germline V gives CDR1 SGHRS, CDR2 YFSETQ. For the CDR3, the DNA is TGCGCCAGCAGCTTCGGGCTAGCGGGGACTGGGGAGCTGTTTTTT. This encodes CASSFGLAGTGELFF.